This T cell receptor beta chain was recovered during a study of blood T cell repertoires in COVID-19 (dated by TCRdb to about 2020). Study-wide context: The collaborator samples originated in the United States, Italy and Spain and spanned the acute and convalescent phases of COVID-19. The samples were drawn from two sources: the first 160 participants of the ongoing ImmuneRACE study, and 1,254 subjects contributed by 6 global collaborators. The material from the prospective study consisted of cDNA or gDNA derived from T cells, B-cell-depleted T cells, or PBMCs. The dataset comprised deeply sampled blood TCRbeta repertoires from subjects exposed to, actively infected with, or recovered from COVID-19. Where HLA class I and class II types were available, the types were taken from metadata supplied by the sample provider, not from assay-based typing. A freely available public database, intended as a resource for researchers studying the immune response to SARS-CoV-2, is where the repertoires were released. Nearly every sample came with metadata listing a de-identified subject ID, COVID-19 status, age in years and sex. Overall study results and their limits: The amount of clinical and demographic metadata varied by source and participant and was provided uncurated.

Of note for this clone: This clone's antigen is unknown. The sample holds no much larger clone one base away, and base qualities are not on file.

TCRbeta CDR3 regions were amplified from genomic DNA using the immunoSEQ Assay, a bias-controlled multiplex PCR. The source study handled its data this way. The number of nucleated cells in each sample was estimated from the amplification of reference gene primers within the assay. To quantify the absolute abundance of each unique TCRbeta CDR3 rearrangement, sequence reads were collapsed and filtered. For each sample, productive Simpson clonality was calculated as the square root of Simpson's diversity index over productive rearrangements. TCRdb provides this immuneACCESS table in a form limited to in-frame rearrangements. Some clones are lacking; in checked studies, under half of them reflect an unresolved V gene, and why the rest are absent is not known. V, J and clone size are taken as reported in that table, and D and trimming were inferred from the DNA itself. This sample comprises fewer than 250,000 clones, approximately 83% of them detected only once. Clones ranked in the top ten supply around 5.2% of the sample.

Reading the germline V gene gives CDR1 SGHRS and CDR2 YFSETQ. Trimming leaves V shorter by 4 bases and J shorter by 1 base, with the junction holding 2 bases beyond the gene matches. From cysteine to phenylalanine, the CDR3 is 15 amino acids long. Just the 45-base CDR3 DNA is kept, in frame starting at base 1. Collaborating institutions collected whole blood in K2EDTA tubes following their own protocols. For TCRbeta analysis, collaborator samples were shipped as frozen whole blood, as isolated PBMCs, or as DNA extracted from either sample type. The chain was built from TRBV5-1 and TRBJ2-1, and 10 junctional nucleotides match TRBD2. The TCR comes from a human donor in a cohort sampled during active COVID-19. The sample consisted of peripheral blood. The DNA reads as follows: TGCGCCAGCAGCGTAGCGGGAGGATCCTACAATGAGCAGTTCTTC. Protein translation: CASSVAGGSYNEQFF.